These 7 T cell receptor beta chains came from one sample sequenced in a study of T cell changes during pregnancy in multiple sclerosis. Assay used: immunoSEQ multiplex PCR; TCRdb lists only in-frame clones, some missing. Of under 50,000 clones in the sample, approximately 90% were seen once. The sequencing used CD8+ T cells from peripheral blood mononuclear cells, collected before pregnancy. The receptors were sampled from a female donor with multiple sclerosis, enrolled in a pregnancy study.

This clone showed up just a few times. CDR3 region: CASGDRHEQYF. CDR3 coding DNA: TGTGCCAGCGGAGACAGGCACGAGCAGTACTTC. The V call is TRBV6-5, the J call TRBJ2-7; weak D call: TRBD1 (6 bases). The CDR3 spans 11 residues. The germline V gene encodes CDR1 MNHEY and CDR2 SVGAGI. V dropped 8 bases and J dropped 5 bases, with 10 bases sitting between them.

The J gene is TRBJ1-4, the V gene TRBV9, with TRBD1 matching 7 bases. The CDR3 contains 15 residues. Germline CDR1 is SGDLS and CDR2 is YYNGEE. V lost 4 bases and J lost 5; bases outside the gene matches: 8. The CDR3 protein is CASSIEDRANEKLFF. CDR3 nucleotide sequence: TGTGCCAGCAGCATAGAAGACAGGGCCAATGAAAAACTGTTTTTT.

The chain uses TRBV27 and TRBJ1-2, with no clear D. Germline-derived CDR1 and CDR2 are MNHEY and SMNVEV (reference sequence). This CDR3 region has 14 residues. The V end was cut by 2 bases, the J end by 6 bases, with 13 bases between. The CDR3: CASSLTPRGNGYTF. The CDR3 DNA follows: TGTGCCAGCAGTTTAACCCCCCGCGGAAATGGCTACACCTTC.

This rearrangement joins TRBV27 to TRBJ2-5; possible D gene TRBD2, 6 bases. V shed 2 bases and J shed 5 bases, with 15 bases lying between them. Germline CDR1 MNHEY, CDR2 SMNVEV (reference sequence). The CDR3 is 15 residues long. The CDR3 loop reads CASSLRAGRWETQYF. The CDR3 DNA is TGTGCCAGCAGTTTAAGGGCAGGGAGGTGGGAGACCCAGTACTTC.

V is TRBV9 and J is TRBJ2-1; D is unresolved. In germline, CDR1 is SGDLS, CDR2 YYNGEE. The CDR3 loop spans 14 amino acids. With 3 bases removed from V and 4 bases from J, the gap between germline ends came to 11 bases. CDR3 sequence (DNA): TGTGCCAGCAGCGCGACTCCCTTATACAATGAGCAGTTCTTC. It specifies CASSATPLYNEQFF.

This clone was seen more than once but under ten times. The chain carries TRBV15 and TRBJ1-6; 11 nucleotides line up with TRBD1. The CDR3 is 14 amino acids. J was trimmed by 10 bases and V by 9 bases; bases with no gene match: 8. In germline, CDR1 is LNHNV, CDR2 YYDKDF (reference sequence). The CDR3 nucleotides read TGTGCCACGAAGGACAGGGGGCTGGGCTCACCCCTCCACTTT. Its protein is CATKDRGLGSPLHF.

V gene TRBV2 combines with J gene TRBJ2-4; D is undetermined. The V gene's germline CDR1 is SNHLY and CDR2 FYNNEI. The CDR3 sequence is 15 residues long. Trimming took 3 bases from V and 0 from J, leaving 9 bases between them. The CDR3 sequence: CASSDHSLAKNIQYF. CDR3 DNA: TGTGCCAGCAGTGACCACAGTCTAGCCAAAAACATTCAGTACTTC.